Listed here are 11 T cell receptor beta chains from one sample, sequenced in a study of cytomegalovirus exposure and HLA in healthy donors. Primers included in the PCR were 60 Vbeta and 13 Jbeta primers. Using immunoSEQ multiplex PCR, the repertoire was profiled, and TCRdb retains in-frame clones only, with some absent. In the table there are 150,000 or so clones, more than 60% of which are singletons. The sample consisted of PBMCs. These receptors were collected from a woman in her 40s in good health and CMV-seronegative.

This chain links TRBV7-9 with TRBJ1-2, with a tentative D call TRBD1 (5 bases). V was cut by 4 bases and J by 8 bases, with 20 bases left in between. This CDR3 is built from 15 residues. Looked up from germline, CDR1 is SEHNR and CDR2 is FQNEAQ (reference sequence). As DNA, the CDR3 is TGTGCCAGCAGCTATGGGCCCCAGGGATTAAGGGGCTACACCTTC. As protein: CASSYGPQGLRGYTF.

The chain links TRBV13 to TRBJ1-4; tentatively, D is TRBD1 (6 bases). CDR1 and CDR2 from the germline V gene are PRHDT and FYEKMQ (reference sequence). The CDR3 sequence is 14 residues long. Deletions cut 3 bases from V and 6 bases from J, with 11 bases between. CDR3 sequence: CASSFRGEHEKLFF. The CDR3 nucleotides are TGTGCCAGCAGCTTCAGGGGTGAGCATGAAAAACTGTTTTTT.

The chain recombines TRBV5-4 with TRBJ1-5; TRBD1 might be the D (5 bases). CDR1 is SGHNT and CDR2 is YYREEE in the germline V gene (reference sequence). V lost 1 base and J lost 1, with 15 bases in between. This CDR3 has 17 amino acids. The CDR3 sequence is CASSLRGGGSSNQPQHF. CDR3 DNA: TGTGCCAGCAGCTTGAGGGGCGGGGGATCAAGCAATCAGCCCCAGCATTTT.

V gene TRBV4-2 combines with J gene TRBJ2-1, with TRBD1 matching over 8 bases. Germline V lookup: CDR1 LGHNA, CDR2 YNFKEQ. The J segment lost 5 bases and the V segment lost 0 bases, leaving 12 bases of the junction unmatched. CDR3 length: 18 residues. CDR3 sequence (DNA): TGTGCCAGCAGCCAAGATATAATGATTCGGACAGGGCACAATGAGCAGTTCTTC. Amino acid sequence: CASSQDIMIRTGHNEQFF.

V and J are TRBV7-9 and TRBJ2-2; D ambiguous. Germline assignment: CDR1 SEHNR and CDR2 FQNEAQ (reference sequence). CDR3 length equals 13 residues. Trimming left V 5 bases short and J 5 bases short, with 9 bases between. For the CDR3, the DNA is TGTGCCAGCAGCCTCACCCTAACCGGGGAGCTGTTTTTT. The encoded protein is CASSLTLTGELFF.

The chain combines TRBV5-1 with TRBJ2-7; D gene unclear. V was clipped by 3 bases and J by 4 bases, with 11 bases between them. CDR3 length: 13 residues. From germline, CDR1 is SGHRS and CDR2 YFSETQ. CDR3 nucleotides: TGCGCCAGCAGCTGGTCCCTGACTTACGAGCAGTACTTC. Translated, it gives CASSWSLTYEQYF.

This chain uses TRBV30 with TRBJ2-7, with D perhaps TRBD2 (6 bases). The germline V and J ends were trimmed by 0 bases and 4 bases, with 7 bases remaining between them. There are 12 residues in the CDR3. CDR1 and CDR2 (germline): GTSNPN, SVGIG (reference sequence). The DNA of the CDR3 is TGTGCCTGGAGTGTAGGAGGGTACGAGCAGTACTTC. Translated, it gives CAWSVGGYEQYF.

The chain recombines TRBV6-5 with TRBJ1-1; 7 bases match TRBD1. CDR1 is MNHEY, CDR2 SVGAGI, per germline. The CDR3 sequence is 12 residues long. V was clipped by 5 bases and J by 6 bases; unmatched bases: 3. CDR3 amino acids: CASSQGTAEAFF. CDR3 nucleotide sequence: TGTGCCAGCAGTCAGGGGACAGCTGAAGCTTTCTTT.

The chain has TRBV4-1 and TRBJ2-7, with D possibly TRBD2 on 6 matching bases. V lost 1 base, J lost 6 bases, and 13 bases lay in between. This CDR3 contains 14 residues. The germline V gene encodes CDR1 MGHRA and CDR2 YSYEKL. The CDR3 protein is CASSQGALAGEQYF. Here the CDR3 DNA reads TGCGCCAGCAGCCAAGGGGCACTAGCAGGCGAGCAGTACTTC.

The chain combines TRBV10-2 with TRBJ2-7; TRBD1 aligns across 9 bases. Germline CDR1 WSHSY, CDR2 SAAADI. This CDR3 is 13 amino acids long. With 6 bases clipped from V and 3 bases from J, the junction kept 3 bases outside the gene matches. The CDR3 loop is CASSRDRDYEQYF. CDR3 bases: TGCGCCAGCAGCCGGGACAGGGACTACGAGCAGTACTTC.

This chain links TRBV10-3 with TRBJ2-4; D ambiguous. CDR1 ENHRY and CDR2 SYGVKD come from the germline V gene. The length of the CDR3 is 13 residues. V was clipped by 5 bases and J by 2 bases, with 7 bases between them. The CDR3 reads CAISTVTKNIQYF. The CDR3 DNA sequence: TGTGCCATCAGTACAGTTACCAAAAACATTCAGTACTTC.